This T cell receptor (beta chain) was recovered during a study of blood T cell repertoires in COVID-19. CDR1 is KGHSH, CDR2 LQKENI, per germline. The CDR3 contains 16 residues. V was cut by 0 bases and J by 7 bases, with 16 bases left in between. The repertoire was sequenced with immunoSEQ multiplex PCR; TCRdb's copy has only in-frame clones and lacks some. Of hundreds of thousands of clones listed, 70% to 90% are singletons. The V call is TRBV18, the J call TRBJ2-1; a possible D gene is TRBD1 (7 bases). The sample consisted of peripheral blood. The source is a woman in her fifties or sixties who had recovered from COVID-19. This CDR3 reads CASSPPYTGEENEQFF. CDR3 bases: TGTGCCAGCTCACCACCGTACACAGGGGAGGAGAATGAGCAGTTCTTC.